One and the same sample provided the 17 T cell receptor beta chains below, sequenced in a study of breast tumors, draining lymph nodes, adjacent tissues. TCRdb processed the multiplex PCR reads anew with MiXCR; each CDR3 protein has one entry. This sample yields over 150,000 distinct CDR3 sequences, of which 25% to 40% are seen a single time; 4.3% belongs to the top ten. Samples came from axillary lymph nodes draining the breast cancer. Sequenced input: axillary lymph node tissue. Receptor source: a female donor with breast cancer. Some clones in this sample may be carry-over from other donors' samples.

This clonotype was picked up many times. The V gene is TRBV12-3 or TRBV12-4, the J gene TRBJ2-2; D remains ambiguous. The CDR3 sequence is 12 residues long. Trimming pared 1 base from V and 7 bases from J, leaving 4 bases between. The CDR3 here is CASSLEIGELFF. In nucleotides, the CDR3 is TGTGCCAGCAGTTTAGAGATCGGGGAGCTGTTTTTT.

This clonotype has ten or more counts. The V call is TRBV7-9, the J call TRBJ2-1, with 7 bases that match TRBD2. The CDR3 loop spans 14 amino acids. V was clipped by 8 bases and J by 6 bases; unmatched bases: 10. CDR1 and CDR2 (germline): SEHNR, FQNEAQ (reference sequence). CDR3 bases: TGTGCCAGCCAACCCGGGCGGGAGACCAATGAGCAGTTCTTC. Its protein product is CASQPGRETNEQFF.

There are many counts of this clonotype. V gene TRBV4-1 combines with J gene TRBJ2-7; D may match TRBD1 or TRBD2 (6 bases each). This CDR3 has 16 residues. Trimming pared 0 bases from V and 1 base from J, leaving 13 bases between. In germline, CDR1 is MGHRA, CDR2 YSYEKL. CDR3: CASSQEGGQWSYEQYF. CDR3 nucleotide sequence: TGCGCCAGCAGCCAAGAAGGGGGGCAATGGTCCTACGAGCAGTACTTC.

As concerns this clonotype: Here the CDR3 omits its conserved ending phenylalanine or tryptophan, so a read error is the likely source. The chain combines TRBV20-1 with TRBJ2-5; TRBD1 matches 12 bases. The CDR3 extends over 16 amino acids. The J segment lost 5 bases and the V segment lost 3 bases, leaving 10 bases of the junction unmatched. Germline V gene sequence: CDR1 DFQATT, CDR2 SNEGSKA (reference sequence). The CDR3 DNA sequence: TGCAGTGCTAGGGGGGGACAGGGGGCGCGTAAGGAGACCCAGTACTCC. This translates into CSARGGQGARKETQYS.

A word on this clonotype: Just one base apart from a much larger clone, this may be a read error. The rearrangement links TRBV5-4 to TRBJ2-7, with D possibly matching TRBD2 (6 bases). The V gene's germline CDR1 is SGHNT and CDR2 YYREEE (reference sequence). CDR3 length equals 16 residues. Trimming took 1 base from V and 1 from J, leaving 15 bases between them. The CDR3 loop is CASSLRAAGESYEQYF. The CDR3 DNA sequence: TGTGCCAGCAGCTTGCGGGCAGCGGGCGAATCCTACGAGCAGTACTTC.

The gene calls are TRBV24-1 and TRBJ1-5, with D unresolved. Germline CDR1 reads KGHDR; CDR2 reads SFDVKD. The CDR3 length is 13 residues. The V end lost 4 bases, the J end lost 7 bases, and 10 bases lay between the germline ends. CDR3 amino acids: CATSEYNGQPQHF. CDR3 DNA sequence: TGTGCCACCAGTGAGTACAATGGGCAGCCCCAGCATTTT.

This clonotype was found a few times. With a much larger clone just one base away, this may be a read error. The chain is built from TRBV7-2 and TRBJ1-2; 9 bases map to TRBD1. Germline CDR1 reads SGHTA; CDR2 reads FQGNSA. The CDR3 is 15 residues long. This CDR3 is CASSWTTGGDYGYPF. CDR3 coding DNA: TGTGCCAGCAGCTGGACGACAGGGGGGGACTATGGCTACCCCTTC.

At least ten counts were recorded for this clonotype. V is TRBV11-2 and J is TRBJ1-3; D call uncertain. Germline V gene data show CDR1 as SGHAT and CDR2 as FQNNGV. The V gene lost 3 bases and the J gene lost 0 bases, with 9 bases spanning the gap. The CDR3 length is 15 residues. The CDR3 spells CASSLVHISGNTIYF. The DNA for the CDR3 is TGTGCCAGCAGCTTGGTCCATATCTCTGGAAACACCATATATTTT.

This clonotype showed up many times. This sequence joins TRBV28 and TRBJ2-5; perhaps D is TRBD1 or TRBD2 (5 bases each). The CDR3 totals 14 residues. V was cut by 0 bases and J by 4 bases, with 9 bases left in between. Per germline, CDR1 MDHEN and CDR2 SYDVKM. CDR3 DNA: TGTGCCAGCAGTTTATGGACTGGGACAGAGACCCAGTACTTC. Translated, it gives CASSLWTGTETQYF.

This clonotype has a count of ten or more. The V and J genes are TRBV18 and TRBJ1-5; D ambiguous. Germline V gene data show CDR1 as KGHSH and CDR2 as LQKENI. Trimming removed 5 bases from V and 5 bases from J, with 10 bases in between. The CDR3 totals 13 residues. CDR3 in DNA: TGTGCCAGCTCAGCCTTAGCGGATCAGCCCCAGCATTTT. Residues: CASSALADQPQHF.

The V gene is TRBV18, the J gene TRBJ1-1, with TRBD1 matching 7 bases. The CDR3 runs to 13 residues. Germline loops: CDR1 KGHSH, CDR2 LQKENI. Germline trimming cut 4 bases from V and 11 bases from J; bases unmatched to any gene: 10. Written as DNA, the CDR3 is TGTGCCAGCTCACTAGACAGGGTTAATATGGCTTTCTTT. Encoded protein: CASSLDRVNMAFF.

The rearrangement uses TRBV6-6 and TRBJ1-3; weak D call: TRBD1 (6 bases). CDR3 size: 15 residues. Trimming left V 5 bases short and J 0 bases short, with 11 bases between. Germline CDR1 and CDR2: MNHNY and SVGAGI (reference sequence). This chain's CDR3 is CASSPQGNSGNTIYF. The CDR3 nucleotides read TGTGCCAGCAGTCCGCAGGGGAACTCTGGAAACACCATATATTTT.

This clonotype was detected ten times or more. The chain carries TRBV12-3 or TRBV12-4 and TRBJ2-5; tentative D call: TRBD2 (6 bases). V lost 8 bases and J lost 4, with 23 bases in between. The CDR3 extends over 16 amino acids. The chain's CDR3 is CASAPIYAGPGETQYF. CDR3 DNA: TGTGCCAGCGCCCCTATCTATGCGGGGCCCGGAGAGACCCAGTACTTC.

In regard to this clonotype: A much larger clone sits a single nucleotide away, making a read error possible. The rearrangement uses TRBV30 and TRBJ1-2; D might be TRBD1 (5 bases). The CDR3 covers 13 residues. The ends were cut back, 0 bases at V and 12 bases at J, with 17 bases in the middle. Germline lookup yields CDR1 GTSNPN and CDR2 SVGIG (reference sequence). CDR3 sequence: CAWSVPTAQGHTF. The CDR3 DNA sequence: TGTGCCTGGAGTGTACCTACGGCTCAGGGCCACACCTTC. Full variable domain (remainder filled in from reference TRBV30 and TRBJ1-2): SQTIHQWPATLVQPVGSPLSLECTVEGTSNPNLYWYRQAAGRGLQLLFYSVGIGQISSEVPQNLSASRPQDRQFILSSKKLLLSDSGFYLCAWSVPTAQGHTFGSGTRLTVV.

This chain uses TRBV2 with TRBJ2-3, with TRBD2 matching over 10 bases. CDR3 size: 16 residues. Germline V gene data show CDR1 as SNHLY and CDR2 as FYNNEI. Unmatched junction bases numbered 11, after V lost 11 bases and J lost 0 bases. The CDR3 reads CAAAQSSGGSTDTQYF. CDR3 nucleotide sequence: TGTGCCGCCGCCCAATCTAGCGGGGGAAGCACAGATACGCAGTATTTT.

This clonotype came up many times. CDR3 in amino acids: CASRRRANTDTQYF. CDR3 nucleotide sequence: TGTGCCAGTCGGCGGCGGGCGAACACAGATACGCAGTATTTT. The chain has TRBV7-2 and TRBJ2-3, with D possibly TRBD2 on 5 matching bases. Germline V gene lookup returns CDR1 SGHTA and CDR2 FQGNSA. The CDR3 spans 14 residues. Deletions cut 9 bases from V and 2 bases from J, with 15 bases between.

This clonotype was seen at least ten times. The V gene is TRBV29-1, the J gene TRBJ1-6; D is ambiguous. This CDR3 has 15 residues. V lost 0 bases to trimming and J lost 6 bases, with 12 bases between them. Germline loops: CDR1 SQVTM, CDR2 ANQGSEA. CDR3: CSVEELARSNSPLHF. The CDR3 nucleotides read TGCAGCGTTGAAGAGCTGGCTAGGAGTAATTCACCCCTCCACTTT.